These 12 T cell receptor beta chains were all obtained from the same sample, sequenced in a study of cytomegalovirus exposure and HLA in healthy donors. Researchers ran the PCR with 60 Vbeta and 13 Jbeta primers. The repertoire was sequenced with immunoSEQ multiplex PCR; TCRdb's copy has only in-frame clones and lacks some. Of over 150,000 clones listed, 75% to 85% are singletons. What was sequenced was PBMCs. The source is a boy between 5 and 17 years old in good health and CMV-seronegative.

CDR3 nucleotide sequence: TGTGCCAGCAGTCTCAGGGGGCTAGGTGGCTACACCTTC. Translated: CASSLRGLGGYTF. The chain has TRBV6-5 and TRBJ1-2; 8 nucleotides align to TRBD1. CDR3 length: 13 residues. The germline CDR1 and CDR2 sequences are MNHEY and SVGAGI. J was trimmed by 7 bases and V by 5 bases; bases with no gene match: 6.

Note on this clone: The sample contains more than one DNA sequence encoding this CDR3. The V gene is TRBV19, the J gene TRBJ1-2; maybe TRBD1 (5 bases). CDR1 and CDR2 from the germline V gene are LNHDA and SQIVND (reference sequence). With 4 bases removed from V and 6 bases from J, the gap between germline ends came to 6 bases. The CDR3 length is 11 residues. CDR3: CASSTGNGYTF. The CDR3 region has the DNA TGTGCCAGTAGTACAGGGAATGGCTACACCTTC.

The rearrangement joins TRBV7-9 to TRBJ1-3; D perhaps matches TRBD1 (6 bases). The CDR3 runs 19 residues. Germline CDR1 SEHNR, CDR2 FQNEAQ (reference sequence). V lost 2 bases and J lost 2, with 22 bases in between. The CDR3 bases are TGTGCCAGCAGCTTAACCCTAACGACAGGTCGTAGGACTGGAAACACCATATATTTT. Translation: CASSLTLTTGRRTGNTIYF.

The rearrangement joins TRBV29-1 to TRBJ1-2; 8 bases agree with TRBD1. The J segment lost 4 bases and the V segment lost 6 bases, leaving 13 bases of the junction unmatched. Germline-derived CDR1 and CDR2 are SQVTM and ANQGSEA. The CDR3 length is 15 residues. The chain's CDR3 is CSVDTLQGGFYGYTF. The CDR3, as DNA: TGCAGCGTCGACACACTACAGGGGGGTTTCTATGGCTACACCTTC.

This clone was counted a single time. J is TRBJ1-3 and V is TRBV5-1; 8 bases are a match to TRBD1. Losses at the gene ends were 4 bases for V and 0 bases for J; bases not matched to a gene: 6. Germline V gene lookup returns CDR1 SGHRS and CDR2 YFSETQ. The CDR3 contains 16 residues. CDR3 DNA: TGCGCCAGCAGCCGAGACAGGGGAACCTCTGGAAACACCATATATTTT. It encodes CASSRDRGTSGNTIYF.

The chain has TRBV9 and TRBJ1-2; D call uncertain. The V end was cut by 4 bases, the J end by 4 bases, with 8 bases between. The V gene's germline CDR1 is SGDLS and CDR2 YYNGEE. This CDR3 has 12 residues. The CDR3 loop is CASSSSLYGYTF. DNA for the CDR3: TGTGCCAGCAGCTCCTCACTCTATGGCTACACCTTC.

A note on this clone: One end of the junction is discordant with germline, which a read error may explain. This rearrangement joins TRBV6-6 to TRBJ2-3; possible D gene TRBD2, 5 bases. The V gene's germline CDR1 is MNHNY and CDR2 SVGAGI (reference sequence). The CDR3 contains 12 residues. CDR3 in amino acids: CASSGTYTPEDF. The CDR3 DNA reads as TGTGCCAGCAGCGGAACTTACACGCCGGAGGATTTT.

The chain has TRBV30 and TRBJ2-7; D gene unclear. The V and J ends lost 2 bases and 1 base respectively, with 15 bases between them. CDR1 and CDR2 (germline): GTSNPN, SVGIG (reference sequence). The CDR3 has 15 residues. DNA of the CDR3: TGTGCCTGGAGTCCCGCGAGCGAGTTTTCCTACGAGCAGTACTTC. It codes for CAWSPASEFSYEQYF. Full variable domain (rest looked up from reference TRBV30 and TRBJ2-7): SQTIHQWPATLVQPVGSPLSLECTVEGTSNPNLYWYRQAAGRGLQLLFYSVGIGQISSEVPQNLSASRPQDRQFILSSKKLLLSDSGFYLCAWSPASEFSYEQYFGPGTRLTVT.

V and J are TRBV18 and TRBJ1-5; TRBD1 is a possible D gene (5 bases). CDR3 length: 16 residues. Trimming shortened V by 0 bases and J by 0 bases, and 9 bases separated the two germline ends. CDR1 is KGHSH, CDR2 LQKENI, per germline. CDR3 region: CASSPPMTDSNQPQHF. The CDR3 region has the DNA TGTGCCAGCTCACCACCGATGACAGATAGCAATCAGCCCCAGCATTTT.

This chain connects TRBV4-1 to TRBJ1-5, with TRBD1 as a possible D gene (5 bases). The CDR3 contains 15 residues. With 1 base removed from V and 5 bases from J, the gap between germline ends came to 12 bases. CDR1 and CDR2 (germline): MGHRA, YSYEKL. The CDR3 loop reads CASSQGPRVDQPQHF. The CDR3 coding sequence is TGCGCCAGCAGCCAAGGGCCCAGGGTGGATCAGCCCCAGCATTTT.

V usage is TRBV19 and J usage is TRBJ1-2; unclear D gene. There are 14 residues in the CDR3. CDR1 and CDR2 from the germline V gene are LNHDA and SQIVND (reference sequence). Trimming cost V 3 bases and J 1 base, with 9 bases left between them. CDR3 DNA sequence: TGTGCCAGTAGTATCCCCGGGAGTAACTATGGCTACACCTTC. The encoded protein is CASSIPGSNYGYTF.

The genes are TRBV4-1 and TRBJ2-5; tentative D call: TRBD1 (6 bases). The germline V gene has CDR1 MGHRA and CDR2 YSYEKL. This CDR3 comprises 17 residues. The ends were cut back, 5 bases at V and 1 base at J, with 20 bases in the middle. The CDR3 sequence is CASSSQQGSLLQETQYF. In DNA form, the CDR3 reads TGCGCCAGCAGCTCTCAACAGGGATCCCTCCTCCAAGAGACCCAGTACTTC.